This record looks at one T cell receptor (beta chain) sequence and its context. The sample originates from a study of monozygotic twins with inflammatory bowel disease. Germline CDR1 is SGHDT and CDR2 is YYEEEE. This CDR3 region has 14 residues. UMIs were attached via template switching, each with a 6-nucleotide sample barcode. TCRdb reworked the 5' RACE reads into one entry per CDR3 protein, no DNA. This table holds fewer than 200,000 distinct CDR3 sequences. Whole blood supplied total RNA, and T cells were not sorted. The source of this sequence is a human donor with ulcerative colitis or Crohn's disease, or a healthy co-twin of an affected twin (not recorded which). The chain recombines TRBV5-6 with TRBJ1-1. The sample consisted of blood. CDR3 amino acids: CASGTGRLNTEAFF.